The TCR beta chain under discussion was sequenced for a study of cytotoxic CD8 clonotypes in ibrutinib-treated CLL. The overall study: Investigators collected response samples after a median roughly 13 months of treatment, range 6 to 36.

Study-level results: Before falling back toward baseline at progression, clonality had risen at the time of ibrutinib response.

V lost 4 bases, J lost 7 bases, and 19 bases lay in between. The CDR3 runs to 15 residues. Germline-derived CDR1 and CDR2 are SGHTA and FQGTGA. About this clone: Its antigen is not identified.

The targeted sequencing depth was 1 in 200,000 to 1 in 1 million T cells. Generated by immunoSEQ multiplex PCR, the TCRdb table keeps only in-frame clones and is missing some. The sample lists approximately 80,000 clones; roughly 84% were seen once. PBMCs were cryopreserved, and 1.5 to 2 micrograms of genomic DNA from them went into TCR beta libraries. The receptor's source is a human donor with chronic lymphocytic leukemia. V and J are TRBV7-3 and TRBJ1-2, with D possibly TRBD1 on 6 matching bases. The sequenced sample was PBMCs, obtained before ibrutinib treatment. CDR3 sequence reads: CASSSGSGGDGGYTF. CDR3 sequence (DNA): TGTGCCAGCAGCTCAGGATCGGGGGGCGACGGTGGCTACACCTTC.